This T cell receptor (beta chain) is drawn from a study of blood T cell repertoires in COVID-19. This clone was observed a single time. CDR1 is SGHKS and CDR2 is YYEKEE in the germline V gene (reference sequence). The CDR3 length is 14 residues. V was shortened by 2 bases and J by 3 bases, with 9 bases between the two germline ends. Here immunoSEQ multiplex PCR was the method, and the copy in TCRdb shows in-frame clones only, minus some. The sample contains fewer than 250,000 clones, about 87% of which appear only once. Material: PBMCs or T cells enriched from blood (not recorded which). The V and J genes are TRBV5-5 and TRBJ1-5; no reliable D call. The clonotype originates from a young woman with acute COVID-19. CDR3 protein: CASSFAGFNQPQHF. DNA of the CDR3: TGTGCCAGCAGCTTCGCAGGATTCAATCAGCCCCAGCATTTT.